The subject of this entry is one T cell receptor (beta chain). Antigen specificity is unknown. Treatment specified: oral pan-JAK inhibitor, 5-10 mg twice daily. This specimen belongs to a study of CD8+ T cells in alopecia areata. As for the study in general: Oral tofacitinib, 5 to 10 mg twice daily, was given in an open-label trial. Affected scalp percentage gauged treated patients' severity.

Study-level points and caveats: Tofacitinib significantly reduced both scalp clonality and expanded CD8+ clones among the top 100.

Sequencing relied on a cDNA template that was reverse transcribed from extracted RNA. Libraries were prepared by immunoSEQ multiplex PCR; TCRdb keeps only in-frame clonotypes and omits some of them. The sample records 90,000 to 130,000 clones, about 59% being singletons. V shed 1 base and J 4 bases; nucleotides not matched to a gene: 4. The CDR3 is 15 residues long. The germline CDR1 and CDR2 sequences are MGHDK and SYGVNS. The sequencing here drew on CD8+ T cells sorted from blood, taken at week 24, from a patient treated with tofacitinib. The V call is TRBV25-1, the J call TRBJ1-2; the match to TRBD1 covers 9 bases. The sequence was collected from a human donor with alopecia areata. The CDR3 here is CASSEWATGGYGYTF. CDR3 DNA: TGTGCCAGCAGTGAATGGGCGACAGGGGGCTATGGCTACACCTTC.